The 20 T cell receptor beta chains reported below all come from one sample, sequenced in a study of T cell repertoires in cytomegalovirus infection. TCRdb re-called the reads with MiXCR, one entry per CDR3 protein. Here the sample spans 680,000 or so distinct CDR3 sequences, 30% to 40% being singletons. These receptors lack a known antigen. This specimen consisted of cultured PBMCs, obtained from culture after CMV antigen stimulation. Every receptor here comes from a human donor in good health (CMV status not recorded). Some clones in this sample may be carry-over from other donors' samples.

The CDR3 loop is CSCTETGEKLFF. CDR3 nucleotides: TGCAGCTGTACGGAGACTGGCGAAAAACTGTTTTTT. The chain joins TRBV29-1 to TRBJ1-4, with unresolved D. V lost 8 bases and J lost 8, with 15 bases in between. Germline V gene sequence: CDR1 SQVTM, CDR2 ANQGSEA. The CDR3 has 12 residues.

This clonotype was recorded at least ten times. The chain joins TRBV7-8 to TRBJ2-1; 8 nucleotides match TRBD2. CDR1 and CDR2 from the germline V gene are SGHVS and FQNEAQ. V lost 5 bases, J lost 0 bases, and 9 bases stayed unmatched. The CDR3 totals 17 residues. The CDR3 is CASSGVGLVSSYNEQFF. CDR3 nucleotides: TGTGCCAGCAGCGGAGTGGGACTAGTGAGCTCCTACAATGAGCAGTTCTTC.

The chain couples TRBV12-3 or TRBV12-4 to TRBJ2-1, with 10 bases fitting TRBD1. J was trimmed by 5 bases and V by 2 bases; bases with no gene match: 3. The CDR3 has 15 amino acids. DNA for the CDR3: TGTGCCAGCAGTTTAAGACAGGGGGCGCACAATGAGCAGTTCTTC. Translation gives CASSLRQGAHNEQFF.

This clonotype occurred a few times. This chain links TRBV24-1 with TRBJ1-6, with D perhaps matching TRBD1 (6 bases). Deletions cut 8 bases from V and 5 bases from J, with 15 bases between. CDR3 size: 15 residues. From germline, CDR1 is KGHDR and CDR2 SFDVKD. CDR3 DNA sequence: TGTGCCACCACCCCGTGGGACATCCATAATTCACCCCTCCACTTT. This translates into CATTPWDIHNSPLHF.

This chain uses TRBV20-1 with TRBJ2-1; 9 positions agree with TRBD2. V lost 6 bases to trimming and J lost 9 bases; unmatched junction nucleotides: 15. Germline CDR1 DFQATT, CDR2 SNEGSKA (reference sequence). The CDR3 is 15 amino acids. CDR3 amino acids: CSAPTLAGGGGEQFF. CDR3 DNA sequence: TGCAGTGCGCCTACCCTGGCGGGAGGGGGGGGTGAGCAGTTCTTC.

This clonotype came up a few times. This sequence joins TRBV27 and TRBJ1-3; no firm D call. Germline V gene data show CDR1 as MNHEY and CDR2 as SMNVEV (reference sequence). Trimming took off 8 bases at V and 2 bases at J, with 7 bases between the two ends. CDR3 length: 12 residues. CDR3 in amino acids: CASGEAGNTIYF. CDR3 nucleotides: TGTGCCAGCGGCGAGGCTGGAAACACCATATATTTT.

V and J are TRBV6-2 or TRBV6-3 and TRBJ2-3; tentatively, D is TRBD1 (5 bases). CDR3 size: 17 residues. CDR1 is MNHEY and CDR2 is SVGEGT in the germline V gene. Trimming took 0 bases from V and 4 from J, leaving 17 bases between them. The CDR3 sequence: CASSYSQRGQAADTQYF. The CDR3 bases are TGTGCCAGCAGTTACTCGCAAAGGGGTCAAGCAGCAGATACGCAGTATTTT.

The rearrangement links TRBV7-9 to TRBJ2-3; D gene uncertain. This CDR3 contains 13 residues. CDR1 and CDR2 (germline): SEHNR, FQNEAQ (reference sequence). V lost 5 bases, J lost 8 bases, and 14 bases lay in between. CDR3 residues: CASSPGPPGTQYF. Here the CDR3 DNA reads TGTGCCAGCAGCCCAGGACCCCCGGGTACGCAGTATTTT.

The chain employs TRBV20-1 and TRBJ2-7; tentative D call: TRBD1 (6 bases). Trimming cost V 0 bases and J 7 bases, with 16 bases left between them. Germline lookup yields CDR1 DFQATT and CDR2 SNEGSKA (reference sequence). CDR3 length equals 14 residues. This CDR3 is CSARDGEEQGEQYF. As DNA, the CDR3 is TGCAGTGCTAGAGATGGAGAGGAGCAGGGGGAGCAGTACTTC.

This clonotype was detected a few times. The chain joins TRBV7-2 to TRBJ1-1; no clear D. The V and J ends lost 1 base and 13 bases respectively, with 13 bases between them. This CDR3 is built from 12 residues. Germline values: CDR1 SGHTA, CDR2 FQGNSA. The CDR3 DNA sequence: TGTGCCAGCAGCTTAGGAGCGGCAGCACATTTCTTT. Protein product: CASSLGAAAHFF. The full variable domain, rest sourced from reference TRBV7-2 and TRBJ1-1, is GAGVSQSPSNKVTEKGKDVELRCDPISGHTALYWYRQSLGQGLEFLIYFQGNSAPDKSGLPSDRFSAERTGGSVSTLTIQRTQQEDSAVYLCASSLGAAAHFFGQGTRLTVV.

The chain links TRBV7-2 to TRBJ1-2; tentatively, D is TRBD1 (6 bases). V gave up 8 bases and J gave up 4 bases, with 20 bases separating them. Germline CDR1 is SGHTA and CDR2 is FQGNSA. The CDR3 is 15 amino acids. The CDR3 is CASDFKRGAGYGYTF. CDR3 nucleotide sequence: TGTGCCAGCGATTTCAAACGGGGGGCAGGCTATGGCTACACCTTC.

In this sample, this clonotype turned up a few times. This chain's CDR3 is CASSSELGQPQHF. DNA of the CDR3: TGTGCCAGCAGCTCCGAGCTGGGGCAGCCCCAGCATTTT. V and J are TRBV7-2 and TRBJ1-5; D gene uncertain. The CDR3 is made up of 13 amino acids. V gave up 4 bases and J gave up 7 bases, with 11 bases separating them. The germline CDR1 and CDR2 sequences are SGHTA and FQGNSA.

This chain links TRBV7-8 with TRBJ2-1, with D perhaps matching TRBD2 (6 bases). CDR1 and CDR2 from the germline V gene are SGHVS and FQNEAQ. This CDR3 is 16 amino acids long. The V end lost 1 base, the J end lost 4 bases, and 14 bases lay between the germline ends. The DNA of the CDR3 is TGTGCCAGCAGCTTAGTTTCCGGGAGAGAATACAATGAGCAGTTCTTC. It codes for CASSLVSGREYNEQFF.

The chain combines TRBV5-8 with TRBJ2-3; D gene uncertain. The CDR3 spans 13 residues. The germline CDR1 and CDR2 sequences are SGHTS and YDEGEE. V was trimmed by 0 bases and J by 6 bases, leaving 8 bases between them. CDR3 loop: CASSLDSEDTQYF. CDR3 bases: TGTGCCAGCAGCTTGGACTCGGAGGATACGCAGTATTTT.

The chain carries TRBV7-2 and TRBJ2-2; D remains ambiguous. Per the germline V gene, CDR1 is SGHTA and CDR2 is FQGNSA. The CDR3 has 15 amino acids. V dropped 0 bases and J dropped 4 bases, with 9 bases sitting between them. Here the CDR3 DNA reads TGTGCCAGCAGCTTAGCCTGGACGGGCACCGGGGAGCTGTTTTTT. It specifies CASSLAWTGTGELFF. The full variable domain, completed using reference TRBV7-2 and TRBJ2-2, is GAGVSQSPSNKVTEKGKDVELRCDPISGHTALYWYRQSLGQGLEFLIYFQGNSAPDKSGLPSDRFSAERTGGSVSTLTIQRTQQEDSAVYLCASSLAWTGTGELFFGEGSRLTVL.

This clonotype was picked up a small number of times. The chain carries TRBV25-1 and TRBJ2-5; perhaps TRBD2 as D (5 bases). This CDR3 has 13 amino acids. Trimming pared 1 base from V and 3 bases from J, leaving 6 bases between. The germline V gene has CDR1 MGHDK and CDR2 SYGVNS. In nucleotides, the CDR3 is TGTGCCAGCAGTGAATTGGGAGAAGAGACCCAGTACTTC. The encoded protein is CASSELGEETQYF. The whole variable domain, filled in from reference TRBV25-1 and TRBJ2-5, reads EADIYQTPRYLVIGTGKKITLECSQTMGHDKMYWYQQDPGMELHLIHYSYGVNSTEKGDLSSESTVSRIRTEHFPLTLESARPSHTSQYLCASSELGEETQYFGPGTRLLVL.

This chain uses TRBV2 with TRBJ2-5; D is unclear. The germline V and J ends were trimmed by 4 bases and 4 bases, with 7 bases remaining between them. Germline loops: CDR1 SNHLY, CDR2 FYNNEI. The CDR3 has 12 amino acids. DNA for the CDR3: TGTGCCAGCAGTGCGGTGATAGAGACCCAGTACTTC. Translation gives CASSAVIETQYF.

The DNA of the CDR3 is TGTGCCAGCAGTTTGGGCAGCCCGGGGTACTACGAGCAGTACTTC. Protein sequence: CASSLGSPGYYEQYF. The chain employs TRBV12-3 or TRBV12-4 and TRBJ2-7, with D maybe TRBD2 (5 bases). V shed 3 bases and J shed 3 bases, with 15 bases lying between them. This CDR3 region has 15 residues.

The V call is TRBV15, the J call TRBJ2-1; 7 bases line up with TRBD2. This CDR3 is built from 18 residues. V trimming: 0 bases; J trimming: 0 bases; junction bases outside the gene matches: 8. The germline CDR1 and CDR2 sequences are LNHNV and YYDKDF (reference sequence). The CDR3 nucleotides read TGTGCCACCAGCAGAGAACGGCGGCTAGCGGTCTCCTACAATGAGCAGTTCTTC. It specifies CATSRERRLAVSYNEQFF.

This clonotype was detected only a few times. V is TRBV7-9 and J is TRBJ2-7; the D is unclear. The V end lost 5 bases, the J end lost 5 bases, and 10 bases lay between the germline ends. Per the germline V gene, CDR1 is SEHNR and CDR2 is FQNEAQ (reference sequence). The CDR3 is 12 amino acids. The CDR3 nucleotides are TGTGCCAGCAGCACGGACGGTCACGAGCAGTACTTC. Its protein product is CASSTDGHEQYF. Full variable domain (rest looked up from reference TRBV7-9 and TRBJ2-7): DTGVSQNPRHKITKRGQNVTFRCDPISEHNRLYWYRQTLGQGPEFLTYFQNEAQLEKSRLLSDRFSAERPKGSFSTLEIQRTEQGDSAMYLCASSTDGHEQYFGPGTRLTVT.